This T cell receptor beta chain was captured by sequencing in a study of blood T cell repertoires in COVID-19. Looking at the study overall: Material from acute and convalescent COVID-19 was sourced from the United States, Italy and Spain.

This CDR3 is 14 amino acids long. V lost 1 base, J lost 4 bases, and 3 bases stayed unmatched. The germline gives CDR1 MNHNS, CDR2 SASEGT. Clones were sequenced by immunoSEQ multiplex PCR, and TCRdb holds only the in-frame ones, with some missing. The sample contains around 81,000 clones, roughly 86% of which appear only once. The chain links TRBV6-1 to TRBJ2-7; TRBD1 aligns across 8 bases. This clonotype was obtained from a human donor in a cohort sampled during active COVID-19. The sample was peripheral blood. CDR3 loop: CASSEGGTGYEQYF. In nucleotides, the CDR3 is TGTGCCAGCAGTGAAGGAGGGACAGGTTACGAGCAGTACTTC.